The source of this T cell receptor beta chain is a study of T cells in Graves' hyperthyroidism and ophthalmopathy. Study information: Upon initial diagnosis and before any treatment, peripheral blood was collected.

This clonotype occurred a few times. As yet, its antigen is unknown. V lost 0 bases to trimming and J lost 3 bases; unmatched junction nucleotides: 2. From germline, CDR1 is SGHVS and CDR2 FQNEAQ. This CDR3 contains 15 residues. Study-wide results and limits: Most expanded thyroid clonotypes above 0.001 also appeared in blood.

Lactation, pregnancy, other autoimmune disease or uncontrolled infection excluded patients. Using RNA transcripts as the source, TCR beta CDR3 regions were amplified. During a first-round RT-PCR of the TCR CDR3, the HTBI primer set was used. TCRdb called the multiplex PCR reads again in MiXCR, with one record for every CDR3 protein. The sample records over 450,000 distinct CDR3 sequences, 17% being singletons. This sequence joins TRBV7-8 and TRBJ1-2, with 9 bases lining up with TRBD1. Sequenced material: blood. The clonotype comes from a woman between 18 and 29 years old with Graves' ophthalmopathy. DNA of the CDR3: TGTGCCAGCAGCTTAGCCGACAGGGGGGACTATGGCTACACCTTC. This sequence encodes CASSLADRGDYGYTF.